The 11 T cell receptor beta chains in this list originate from one sample, sequenced in a study of early T cells in non-severe SARS-CoV-2 infection. A single record per CDR3 protein comes from TCRdb applying MiXCR to the 5' RACE reads. The table lists around 57,000 distinct CDR3 sequences, 6% to 7% of them singletons. Sample: whole blood. These TCRs come from an adult who was a healthcare worker with PCR-confirmed SARS-CoV-2 infection or an uninfected control (not recorded which).

The sample holds a few counts of this clonotype. The V gene is TRBV6-5, the J gene TRBJ1-1; TRBD1 agrees at 11 bases. This CDR3 has 14 amino acids. Trimming removed 5 bases from V and 5 bases from J; junction bases left unmatched: 4. Germline CDR1 reads MNHEY; CDR2 reads SVGAGI. CDR3 nucleotides: TGTGCCAGCAGTCCAGGGACAGGGGGTACTGAAGCTTTCTTT. Amino acids: CASSPGTGGTEAFF.

V is TRBV20-1 and J is TRBJ1-6; 9 nucleotides align to TRBD1. Germline lookup yields CDR1 DFQATT and CDR2 SNEGSKA (reference sequence). The CDR3 spans 16 residues. Trimming at V came to 6 bases and at J to 8 bases, leaving 14 bases not matched to a gene. The CDR3 DNA follows: TGCAGTGCGATGGGACAGGGCCCGTCCCAGGATTCACCCCTCCACTTT. Its translation: CSAMGQGPSQDSPLHF.

In this sample, this clonotype turned up many times. The chain uses TRBV27 and TRBJ2-3; unclear D gene. V was shortened by 2 bases and J by 0 bases, with 12 bases between the two germline ends. The CDR3 runs to 16 residues. The germline gives CDR1 MNHEY, CDR2 SMNVEV (reference sequence). In DNA, the CDR3 is TGTGCCAGCAGTTTAGCCCAAGTGGTGAGCACAGATACGCAGTATTTT. Its protein product is CASSLAQVVSTDTQYF.

This clonotype was recorded a few times. A read error is possible here, since a much larger clone lies one base away. The J gene is TRBJ1-6, the V gene TRBV12-3 or TRBV12-4, with TRBD1 matching 8 bases. The CDR3 is 14 amino acids. CDR3 coding DNA: TGTGCCAGCAGTTTACAGGGGGCCGCTTCACCCCCCCACTTT. As protein: CASSLQGAASPPHF.

This clonotype was seen at least ten times. This sequence joins TRBV6-6 and TRBJ1-3; D might be TRBD1 (6 bases). Between the trimmed V and J ends, which lost 5 bases and 2 bases, there was a span of 13 bases. The germline CDR1 and CDR2 sequences are MNHNY and SVGAGI (reference sequence). The CDR3 has 15 residues. The CDR3 loop is CASSRDTKTGNTIYF. The DNA of the CDR3 is TGTGCCAGCAGTCGGGACACAAAGACTGGAAACACCATATATTTT.

As regards this clonotype: With a much larger clone just one base away, this may be a read error. This chain uses TRBV29-1 with TRBJ1-2; 9 bases line up with TRBD1. The germline V gene has CDR1 SQVTM and CDR2 ANQGSEA. The CDR3 is 12 residues long. This chain's CDR3 is CSTGTGSYGHTF. As DNA, the CDR3 is TGCAGCACCGGGACAGGGAGCTATGGCCACACCTTC.

The chain is built from TRBV5-6 and TRBJ2-4; no reliable D call. Trimming pared 4 bases from V and 0 bases from J, leaving 20 bases between. The germline gives CDR1 SGHDT, CDR2 YYEEEE. The length of the CDR3 is 18 residues. The CDR3, as DNA: TGTGCCAGCAGCCATGACCGACATGGGGTTCTAGCCAAAAACATTCAGTACTTC. Translating it yields CASSHDRHGVLAKNIQYF.

This clonotype came up many times. V is TRBV6-5 and J is TRBJ2-3; D tentatively reads TRBD1 or TRBD2 (5 bases each). The length of the CDR3 is 14 residues. Germline V lookup: CDR1 MNHEY, CDR2 SVGAGI. Trimming removed 4 bases at V and 5 bases at J, with 13 bases between. The CDR3 DNA follows: TGTGCCAGCAGTTCGGGGCCGACCAGAGATACGCAGTATTTT. Translation: CASSSGPTRDTQYF.

The chain couples TRBV6-1 to TRBJ1-5, with TRBD1 matching 9 bases. Germline V gene data show CDR1 as MNHNS and CDR2 as SASEGT. The ends lost 7 bases at V and 2 bases at J; junction bases unmatched: 6. The CDR3 has 15 amino acids. CDR3 DNA sequence: TGTGCCAGCATGGACAGGGGAGGGGGCAATCAGCCCCAGCATTTT. This encodes CASMDRGGGNQPQHF.

Ten or more counts support this clonotype. This sequence joins TRBV12-3 or TRBV12-4 and TRBJ1-2; perhaps TRBD1 as D (5 bases). The V and J ends lost 7 bases and 4 bases respectively, with 13 bases between them. This CDR3 has 13 amino acids. The CDR3 coding sequence is TGTGCCAGCACCCCGGACACTAGCTATGGCTACACCTTC. Amino acid sequence: CASTPDTSYGYTF.

This clonotype showed up many times. The chain combines TRBV11-3 with TRBJ2-7; D perhaps matches TRBD1 (6 bases). V lost 5 bases and J lost 4, with 15 bases in between. The length of the CDR3 is 14 residues. CDR1 is SGHNT and CDR2 is YENEEA in the germline V gene. The CDR3 region is CASSQRGQLYEQYF. The CDR3 DNA follows: TGTGCCAGCAGCCAGAGGGGACAATTATACGAGCAGTACTTC.